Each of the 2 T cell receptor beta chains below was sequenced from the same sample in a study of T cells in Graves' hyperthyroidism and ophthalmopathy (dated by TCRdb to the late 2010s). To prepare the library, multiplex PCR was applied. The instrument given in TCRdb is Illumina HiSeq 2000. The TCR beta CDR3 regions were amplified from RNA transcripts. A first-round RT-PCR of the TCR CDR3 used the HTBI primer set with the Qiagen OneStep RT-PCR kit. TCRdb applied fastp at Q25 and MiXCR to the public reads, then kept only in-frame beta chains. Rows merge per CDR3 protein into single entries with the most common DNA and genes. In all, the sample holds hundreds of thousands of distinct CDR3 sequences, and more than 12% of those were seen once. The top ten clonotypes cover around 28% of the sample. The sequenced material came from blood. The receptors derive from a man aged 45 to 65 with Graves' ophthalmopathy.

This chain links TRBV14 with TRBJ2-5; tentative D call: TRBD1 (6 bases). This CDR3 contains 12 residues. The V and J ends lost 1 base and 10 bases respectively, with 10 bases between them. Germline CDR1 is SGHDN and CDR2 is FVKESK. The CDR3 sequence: CASSQAPGHQYF. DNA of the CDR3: TGTGCCAGCAGCCAAGCGCCGGGACACCAGTACTTC.

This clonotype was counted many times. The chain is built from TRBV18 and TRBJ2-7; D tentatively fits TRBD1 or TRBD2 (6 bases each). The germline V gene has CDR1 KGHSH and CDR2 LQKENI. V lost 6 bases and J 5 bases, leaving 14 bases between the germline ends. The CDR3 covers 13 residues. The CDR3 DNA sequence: TGTGCCAGCTCTGCTCAGGGGAGGAACGAGCAGTACTTC. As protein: CASSAQGRNEQYF.